Listed below are T cell receptor beta chains from one sample, sequenced in a study of regulatory dendritic cells for organ transplantation. The assay was immunoSEQ multiplex PCR, and TCRdb's table has in-frame clones only and misses some. The data show fewer than 25,000 clones, around 86% seen once. Antigens for these TCRs are unknown. The sequenced material came from naive CD4+ T cells from blood cultured with dendritic cells. These receptors all stem from a human donor in good health. The CDR3 runs from the conserved cysteine through the conserved F or W. D genes are given only for firm matches. Size is stated for part of the rows, as once, few or many counts, or as a class when the clone is expanded.

DNA: TGTGCCATCAGCGATGTCACTGAAGCTTTCTTT; CDR3: CAISDVTEAFF; V: TRBV10-3; size: -; J: TRBJ1-1; D: -
DNA: TGTGCCAGCAGTCAAGGACACTCCTACGAGCAGTACTTC; CDR3: CASSQGHSYEQYF; V: TRBV6-5; size: -; J: TRBJ2-7; D: -
DNA: TGTGCCAGCAGGTTCCGGAGCTCTGGAAACACCATATATTTT; CDR3: CASRFRSSGNTIYF; V: TRBV2; size: -; J: TRBJ1-3; D: -
DNA: TGTGCCAGCAGCTCATTACAGGGAGGGGACGATGGCTACACCTTC; CDR3: CASSSLQGGDDGYTF; V: TRBV7-2; size: -; J: TRBJ1-2; D: -
DNA: TGTGCCAGCAGCCTCACAGATACGCAGTATTTT; CDR3: CASSLTDTQYF; V: TRBV7-2; size: -; J: TRBJ2-3; D: -
DNA: TGTGCCAGCTCACCCGGCGGACTAGCGGGAGTCGGGGAGCTGTTTTTT; CDR3: CASSPGGLAGVGELFF; V: TRBV18; size: -; J: TRBJ2-2; D: TRBD2
DNA: TGCGCCAGCAGCTTGGCTGGGAGCTCCTATAATTCACCCCTCCACTTT; CDR3: CASSLAGSSYNSPLHF; V: TRBV5-1; size: -; J: TRBJ1-6; D: -
DNA: TGCGCCAGCAGCCCGGATTCTACTGGCTACGAGCAGTACTTC; CDR3: CASSPDSTGYEQYF; V: TRBV5-1; size: -; J: TRBJ2-7; D: -
DNA: TGTGCCAGCAGTTTTGGGGGGTCAGGCGGGGAAAAACTGTTTTTT; CDR3: CASSFGGSGGEKLFF; V: TRBV28; size: -; J: TRBJ1-4; D: -
DNA: TGTGCCAGTAGTGTCGCGACTCATTACAATGAGCAGTTCTTC; CDR3: CASSVATHYNEQFF; V: TRBV19; size: -; J: TRBJ2-1; D: -
DNA: TGTGCCATCAGTGAGTCATCAGGTAACACTGAAGCTTTCTTT; CDR3: CAISESSGNTEAFF; V: TRBV10-3; size: -; J: TRBJ1-1; D: -
DNA: TGTGCCAGCAGTTGGGACACTTATAATTCACCCCTCCACTTT; CDR3: CASSWDTYNSPLHF; V: TRBV28; size: once; J: TRBJ1-6; D: -
DNA: TGTGCCAGCAGCCAAATTCCGGGACTAACACTTCAAGAGACCCAGTACTTC; CDR3: CASSQIPGLTLQETQYF; V: TRBV7-8; size: -; J: TRBJ2-5; D: TRBD2
DNA: TGTGCCAGCAGGTCTTTGGGGGATGGCGAAAAACTGTTTTTT; CDR3: CASRSLGDGEKLFF; V: TRBV4-2; size: -; J: TRBJ1-4; D: -
DNA: TGTGCCTGGACACGGGGGGAGGGAGGCTACACCTTC; CDR3: CAWTRGEGGYTF; V: TRBV30; size: -; J: TRBJ1-2; D: -
DNA: TGTGCCACCAGCAGAGTTCTAGCGGGGCGCGAGACCCAGTACTTC; CDR3: CATSRVLAGRETQYF; V: TRBV15; size: -; J: TRBJ2-5; D: TRBD2
DNA: TGTGCCAGCAGTGACTGCTATGGGGAGGGCGTCACAGATACGCAGTATTTT; CDR3: CASSDCYGEGVTDTQYF; V: TRBV6-4; size: once; J: TRBJ2-3; D: TRBD2
DNA: TGTGCCAGCTCAGAGGGACGGTGGAACACCGGGGAGCTGTTTTTT; CDR3: CASSEGRWNTGELFF; V: TRBV18; size: -; J: TRBJ2-2; D: -
DNA: TGTGCCAGCAGCGTAGCGGGAGCCTCTCAAACAGATACGCAGTATTTT; CDR3: CASSVAGASQTDTQYF; V: TRBV9; size: few; J: TRBJ2-3; D: -
DNA: TGTGCCAGCAGCTTAGGGCTGGATACGCAGTATTTT; CDR3: CASSLGLDTQYF; V: TRBV11-2; size: few; J: TRBJ2-3; D: -
DNA: TGTGCCAGCAGGATTAGCGGGAGGAGCACAGATACGCAGTATTTT; CDR3: CASRISGRSTDTQYF; V: TRBV7-2; size: few; J: TRBJ2-3; D: TRBD2
DNA: TGTGCCAGCAGCTCCGGGACAACCTACGAGCAGTACTTC; CDR3: CASSSGTTYEQYF; V: TRBV7-9; size: -; J: TRBJ2-7; D: -
DNA: TGTGCCAGCAGCTTTTTCGGGACTAAAGGCGGAGAGACCCAGTACTTC; CDR3: CASSFFGTKGGETQYF; V: TRBV11-2; size: -; J: TRBJ2-5; D: TRBD2
DNA: TGTGCCAGCAGTGTGCTAGATACGCAGTATTTT; CDR3: CASSVLDTQYF; V: TRBV6-1; size: -; J: TRBJ2-3; D: -
DNA: TGTGCCAGCAGCCAAGGGATTTACAGGGACGGCAATCAGCCCCAGCATTTT; CDR3: CASSQGIYRDGNQPQHF; V: TRBV4-2; size: few; J: TRBJ1-5; D: -
DNA: TGTGCCAGCAGCTTAGGGGGAGGCACTAATGAAAAACTGTTTTTT; CDR3: CASSLGGGTNEKLFF; V: TRBV7-2; size: -; J: TRBJ1-4; D: -
DNA: TGTGCCAGCAGCTACAACACAGATACGCAGTATTTT; CDR3: CASSYNTDTQYF; V: TRBV27; size: -; J: TRBJ2-3; D: -
DNA: TGCAGCGTTGGGACTATCTCCTACAATGAGCAGTTCTTC; CDR3: CSVGTISYNEQFF; V: TRBV29-1; size: -; J: TRBJ2-1; D: -
DNA: TGTGCCAGCAGTGAAGTGTCGCTCCGGGGGTTCTTC; CDR3: CASSEVSLRGFF; V: TRBV6-1; size: -; J: TRBJ2-1; D: -
DNA: TGTGCCAGCTCTGACAACAGGGGGCGGTCTGAAAAACTGTTTTTT; CDR3: CASSDNRGRSEKLFF; V: TRBV6-7; size: -; J: TRBJ1-4; D: TRBD1
DNA: TGTGCCTGGAGTGTTACCGTAGGTGTGTTCGGAAACACCATATATTTT; CDR3: CAWSVTVGVFGNTIYF; V: TRBV30; size: -; J: TRBJ1-3; D: -
DNA: TGTGCCAGCAGCCATGCCCCTAGCGGGGAGCAGTTCTTC; CDR3: CASSHAPSGEQFF; V: TRBV14; size: -; J: TRBJ2-1; D: TRBD2
DNA: TGTGCCAGCAGCTTGGGAGGGGGGACAGTTTCAGATACGCAGTATTTT; CDR3: CASSLGGGTVSDTQYF; V: TRBV5-8; size: few; J: TRBJ2-3; D: -
DNA: TGCGCCAGCAACCCACCCCACAGGCCTAATCAGCCCCAGCATTTT; CDR3: CASNPPHRPNQPQHF; V: TRBV23-1; size: -; J: TRBJ1-5; D: -
DNA: TGTGCCAGCAGGAAGGGAGGGACGAACACCGGGGAGCTGTTTTTT; CDR3: CASRKGGTNTGELFF; V: TRBV5-4; size: once; J: TRBJ2-2; D: TRBD2
DNA: TGTGCCAGCAGTCTCAGGGCGGGCGGCTACACCTTC; CDR3: CASSLRAGGYTF; V: TRBV2; size: -; J: TRBJ1-2; D: -
DNA: TGTGCCAGCAGCTTAGATCAGGGGACCTATGGCTACACCTTC; CDR3: CASSLDQGTYGYTF; V: TRBV11-3; size: -; J: TRBJ1-2; D: -
DNA: TGTGCCACTTGGGGTGGAAGGGGAACCAGAGCAACTAATGAAAAACTGTTTTTT; CDR3: CATWGGRGTRATNEKLFF; V: TRBV19; size: -; J: TRBJ1-4; D: -
DNA: TGCAGCGTTGCGGGTTGGAGCATGAACACTGAAGCTTTCTTT; CDR3: CSVAGWSMNTEAFF; V: TRBV29-1; size: -; J: TRBJ1-1; D: -
DNA: TGTGCCAGCAGCACACTAGCGGGAGACTTTGCAGATACGCAGTATTTT; CDR3: CASSTLAGDFADTQYF; V: TRBV21-1; size: -; J: TRBJ2-3; D: -
DNA: TGTGCTAGTGGTTTAAGTTCTGGGGGTTCCTACAATGAGCAGTTCTTC; CDR3: CASGLSSGGSYNEQFF; V: TRBV12-5; size: -; J: TRBJ2-1; D: -
DNA: TGCGCCAGCAGCCAAGTGGACAGGAGGACCGGGGAGCTGTTTTTT; CDR3: CASSQVDRRTGELFF; V: TRBV4-3; size: -; J: TRBJ2-2; D: TRBD1
DNA: TGTGCCAGCAGTGAAGAGGCCGGATCCTACGAGCAGTACTTC; CDR3: CASSEEAGSYEQYF; V: TRBV2; size: -; J: TRBJ2-7; D: -
DNA: TGTGCCAGCAGCTCTTACAGATCTAACTATGGCTACACCTTC; CDR3: CASSSYRSNYGYTF; V: TRBV7-3; size: -; J: TRBJ1-2; D: -
DNA: TGTGCCAGCAGTTTACTGCTATTTGGGACAGATACGCAGTATTTT; CDR3: CASSLLLFGTDTQYF; V: TRBV27; size: -; J: TRBJ2-3; D: -
DNA: TGTGCCAGCAGCAGCGGGGCTAGCGGGAGGGCCGTAACAGATACGCAGTATTTT; CDR3: CASSSGASGRAVTDTQYF; V: TRBV9; size: -; J: TRBJ2-3; D: TRBD2
DNA: TGTGCCAGCAGCCAAGAAAGGGGAGGGGCACGCTACACCTTC; CDR3: CASSQERGGARYTF; V: TRBV14; size: once; J: TRBJ1-2; D: -
DNA: TGTGCCAGCAGTTGGAAAAGGTCACCCTCCTACCCTTTT; CDR3: CASSWKRSPSYPF; V: TRBV28; size: -; J: TRBJ1-3; D: -
DNA: TGCGCCTTACAGGTGAACACTGAAGCTTTCTTT; CDR3: CALQVNTEAFF; V: TRBV10-2; size: -; J: TRBJ1-1; D: -
DNA: TGTGCCAGCAGCCCCCGAGGACTAGGACACAATGAGCAGTTCTTC; CDR3: CASSPRGLGHNEQFF; V: TRBV7-3; size: -; J: TRBJ2-1; D: TRBD2
DNA: TGCGCCAGCAGCCAAGAGAGGGGGAGCTCTGGGGCCAACGTCCTGACTTTC; CDR3: CASSQERGSSGANVLTF; V: TRBV4-1; size: -; J: TRBJ2-6; D: -
DNA: TGTGCCAGCAGTTATGTTATCAATCAGCCCCAGCATTTT; CDR3: CASSYVINQPQHF; V: TRBV6-6; size: -; J: TRBJ1-5; D: -
DNA: TGTGCCAGCAGCAGACGGATAGCGGGGGGTTCAGATACGCAGTATTTT; CDR3: CASSRRIAGGSDTQYF; V: TRBV7-2; size: -; J: TRBJ2-3; D: TRBD2
DNA: TGTGCCAGCAGCTTAAACAGGGGGGCGATAGGAGGTGGTAGCGATACGCAGTATTTT; CDR3: CASSLNRGAIGGGSDTQYF; V: TRBV7-2; size: -; J: TRBJ2-3; D: TRBD1
DNA: TGTGCCAGCTCCCAAACTGCTACGGGACAGGGGGGTGCAGATACGCAGTATTTT; CDR3: CASSQTATGQGGADTQYF; V: TRBV18; size: -; J: TRBJ2-3; D: TRBD1
DNA: TGCGCCAGCAGCCGAGGCGGTGGTGATGAGCAGTTCTTC; CDR3: CASSRGGGDEQFF; V: TRBV4-1; size: -; J: TRBJ2-1; D: -
DNA: TGTGCCAGCTCATGGGGACAGACAAACACTGAAGCTTTCTTT; CDR3: CASSWGQTNTEAFF; V: TRBV18; size: once; J: TRBJ1-1; D: TRBD1
DNA: TGTGCCAGCAGCTTGTGGGCCGCTGAAGCTTTCTTT; CDR3: CASSLWAAEAFF; V: TRBV5-4; size: -; J: TRBJ1-1; D: -
DNA: TGTGCCAGCAGTATACGGGGGACAGCGGACACAGATACGCAGTATTTT; CDR3: CASSIRGTADTDTQYF; V: TRBV28; size: -; J: TRBJ2-3; D: -
DNA: TGTGCCAGCAGCAACATAAAAATGAGACAGGGTAAAGAGACCCAGTACTTC; CDR3: CASSNIKMRQGKETQYF; V: TRBV7-9; size: once; J: TRBJ2-5; D: TRBD1